Presented here are 11 T cell receptor beta chains from one specimen sequenced in a study of blood T cell repertoires in COVID-19. The assay was immunoSEQ multiplex PCR, and TCRdb's table has in-frame clones only and misses some. Of 250,000 or so clones listed, roughly 84% were seen once; the top ten hold approximately 1.5%. Sequencing input: peripheral blood. The receptors stem from a woman aged 35 to 49 who had recovered from COVID-19.

This clone showed up just a few times. This chain joins TRBV3-1 (or the pseudogene TRBV3-2) and TRBJ2-2, with 10 positions matching TRBD1. J was trimmed by 3 bases and V by 5 bases; bases with no gene match: 6. Germline loops: CDR1 LGHDT, CDR2 YNNKEL (reference sequence). The CDR3 extends over 16 amino acids. Written as DNA, the CDR3 is TGTGCCAGCAGCGAGGGACAGGGGCCTTACACCGGGGAGCTGTTTTTT. Protein: CASSEGQGPYTGELFF.

V and J are TRBV7-9 and TRBJ1-3; D ambiguous. Germline V gene lookup returns CDR1 SEHNR and CDR2 FQNEAQ (reference sequence). Trimming stripped 3 bases from V and 3 bases from J, with 9 bases between. This CDR3 has 14 amino acids. The CDR3 loop is CASSLFRDGNTIYF. The CDR3 DNA reads as TGTGCCAGCAGCTTGTTTCGGGATGGAAACACCATATATTTT. Together with reference TRBV7-9 and TRBJ1-3, the CDR3 gives the full variable domain: DTGVSQNPRHKITKRGQNVTFRCDPISEHNRLYWYRQTLGQGPEFLTYFQNEAQLEKSRLLSDRFSAERPKGSFSTLEIQRTEQGDSAMYLCASSLFRDGNTIYFGEGSWLTVV.

V usage is TRBV4-2 and J usage is TRBJ1-2; tentatively, D is TRBD1 (5 bases). The V end lost 4 bases, the J end lost 0 bases, and 24 bases lay between the germline ends. The V gene's germline CDR1 is LGHNA and CDR2 YNFKEQ. The CDR3 covers 19 residues. This CDR3 reads CASSPEFRLRTPTNYGYTF. The DNA for the CDR3 is TGTGCCAGCAGCCCAGAGTTCCGCCTCAGGACACCCACTAACTATGGCTACACCTTC.

The chain carries TRBV3-1 (or the pseudogene TRBV3-2) and TRBJ2-1; D is ambiguous. V lost 4 bases and J lost 4, with 11 bases in between. This CDR3 is 14 amino acids long. Looked up from germline, CDR1 is LGHDT and CDR2 is YNNKEL (reference sequence). This chain's CDR3 is CASSPLNSYNEQFF. In DNA, the CDR3 is TGTGCCAGCAGCCCCCTGAACAGTTACAATGAGCAGTTCTTC.

The genes are TRBV27 and TRBJ1-5, with a weak D call TRBD1 (5 bases). Germline V gene data show CDR1 as MNHEY and CDR2 as SMNVEV (reference sequence). The V end lost 8 bases, the J end lost 7 bases, and 18 bases lay between the germline ends. The length of the CDR3 is 14 residues. The CDR3 DNA reads TGTGCCAGCGCTTGGGAGGGGCGGAGGCAGCCCCAGCATTTT. Translated: CASAWEGRRQPQHF.

V and J are TRBV12-3 or TRBV12-4 and TRBJ2-1; no clear D gene. Trimming left V 3 bases short and J 5 bases short, with 8 bases between. The CDR3 is made up of 13 amino acids. Written as DNA, the CDR3 is TGTGCCAGCAGTTTTTATGTTAACAATGAGCAGTTCTTC. Residues: CASSFYVNNEQFF.

The V gene is TRBV29-1, the J gene TRBJ2-7, with 10 bases lining up with TRBD1. Germline V gene lookup returns CDR1 SQVTM and CDR2 ANQGSEA. The ends lost 7 bases at V and 2 bases at J; junction bases unmatched: 8. CDR3 size: 14 residues. The CDR3, as DNA: TGCAGCGCAACCCCCGGACAGGGGGCCTACGAGCAGTACTTC. This encodes CSATPGQGAYEQYF.

This clone has only one observation. The gene calls are TRBV4-1 and TRBJ2-5; D perhaps matches TRBD1 (5 bases). The CDR3 spans 15 residues. The germline V and J ends were trimmed by 0 bases and 4 bases, with 12 bases remaining between them. Germline CDR1 reads MGHRA; CDR2 reads YSYEKL. This chain's CDR3 is CASSQDDSVLETQYF. The CDR3 bases are TGCGCCAGCAGCCAAGATGACAGCGTCTTAGAGACCCAGTACTTC.

The chain employs TRBV12-3 or TRBV12-4 and TRBJ1-1, with D unclear. The V end lost 10 bases, the J end lost 12 bases, and 21 bases lay between the germline ends. The CDR3 covers 12 residues. The CDR3 here is CAIGNGFGGSFF. DNA for the CDR3: TGTGCCATAGGAAACGGGTTTGGTGGGTCTTTCTTT.

CDR3 sequence reads: CASRGQGNTGELFF. The CDR3 DNA sequence: TGTGCCAGCAGAGGTCAGGGGAACACCGGGGAGCTGTTTTTT. This sequence joins TRBV6-5 and TRBJ2-2; tentative D call: TRBD1 (5 bases). Germline V gives CDR1 MNHEY, CDR2 SVGAGI. V lost 6 bases and J 1 base, leaving 9 bases between the germline ends. The CDR3 totals 14 residues.

The rearrangement uses TRBV5-1 and TRBJ2-3; 10 bases line up with TRBD2. Germline V gene sequence: CDR1 SGHRS, CDR2 YFSETQ. The CDR3 has 16 residues. J gave up 5 bases and V 3 bases, and 9 bases lay outside the gene matches. The CDR3 here is CASSSGTSVEGDTQYF. Here the CDR3 DNA reads TGCGCCAGCAGCTCCGGGACTAGCGTGGAGGGAGATACGCAGTATTTT.